The sequence of this TCR beta chain was determined in a study of T-cell reconstitution after alpha-beta-depleted transplantation in children. Regarding this clonotype: Its antigen is not identified.

Points from the study as a whole: Newly produced T cells mostly provided counts and TCRbeta diversity after one year, as hyperexpanded clones declined.

Germline V lookup: CDR1 SGHRS, CDR2 YFSETQ. V was shortened by 0 bases and J by 6 bases, with 15 bases between the two germline ends. The CDR3 runs to 15 residues. The TCRbeta library incorporated unique molecular identifiers. TCRdb used MiXCR to reprocess the PCR reads, holding one entry per CDR3 protein. Of roughly 50,000 distinct CDR3 sequences in the sample, 44% were seen once. This receptor was obtained from a male patient aged 5 to 17 who had a stem cell transplant for acute lymphoblastic leukemia, so the T cells may come from the graft donor. This chain uses TRBV5-1 with TRBJ1-2; D gene ambiguous. This specimen was PBMCs, mostly from graft donor cells, taken 360 days after TCRalphabeta/CD19-depleted stem cell transplant. The CDR3 spells CASSLVEGRIDGYTF. CDR3 DNA: TGCGCCAGCAGCTTGGTCGAGGGAAGGATCGATGGCTACACCTTC.